What follows describes a single T cell receptor (beta chain). In the authors' methods: Counts of nucleated cells, estimated from reference gene primer amplification, were obtained. Measured with immunoSEQ multiplex PCR; TCRdb has only the in-frame clones, and not every one. That table gives V, J and clone size, and the DNA gave D and trimming. The table lists under 500,000 clones, roughly 90% of them singletons. These data belong to a study of blood T cell repertoires in COVID-19. The wider study: COVID-19 samples collected from the United States, Italy and Spain covered acute and convalescent phases. The cDNA or gDNA used as material had been derived from T cells, B-cell-depleted T cells, or PBMCs.

CDR3 size: 16 residues. Germline V CDR1 and CDR2: SGHRS, YFSETQ. V lost 4 bases, J lost 2 bases, and 10 bases stayed unmatched. The chain combines TRBV5-1 with TRBJ2-3; 7 bases map to TRBD2. The sequence came from a woman aged 25 to 39 with acute or convalescent COVID-19. Input material: peripheral blood. CDR3 protein: CASSLGLGSSTDTQYF. The CDR3 region has the DNA TGCGCCAGCAGCCTAGGACTAGGTAGTTCCACAGATACGCAGTATTTT.